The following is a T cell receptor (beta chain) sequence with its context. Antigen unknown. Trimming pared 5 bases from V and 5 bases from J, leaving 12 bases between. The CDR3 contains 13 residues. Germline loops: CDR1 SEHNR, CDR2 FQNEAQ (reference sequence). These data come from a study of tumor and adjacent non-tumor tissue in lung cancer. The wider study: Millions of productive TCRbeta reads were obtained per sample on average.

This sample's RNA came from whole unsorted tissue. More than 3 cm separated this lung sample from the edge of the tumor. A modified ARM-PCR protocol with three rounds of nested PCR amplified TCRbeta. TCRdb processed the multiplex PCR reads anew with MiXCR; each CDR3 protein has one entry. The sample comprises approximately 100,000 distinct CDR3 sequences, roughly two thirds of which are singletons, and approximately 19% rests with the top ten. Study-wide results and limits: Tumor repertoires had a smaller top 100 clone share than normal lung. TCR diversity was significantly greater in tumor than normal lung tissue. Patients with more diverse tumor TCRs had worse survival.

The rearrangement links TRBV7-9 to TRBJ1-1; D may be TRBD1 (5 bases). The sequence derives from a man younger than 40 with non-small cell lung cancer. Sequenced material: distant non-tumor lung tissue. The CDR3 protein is CASSRREGTEAFF. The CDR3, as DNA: TGTGCCAGCAGCAGGAGGGAGGGGACTGAAGCTTTCTTT.